The next 24 T cell receptor beta chains were all read from a single sample in a study of OX40 agonist ivuxolimab in advanced cancers. Sequenced by immunoSEQ multiplex PCR; TCRdb stores in-frame clones only, minus some. Altogether around 80,000 clones are present, around 84% being singletons, with the ten largest covering less than 3%. Sample: CD4+ or CD8+ T cells sorted from blood, taken in a trial of the OX40 agonist ivuxolimab. These receptors originate from an adult with an advanced solid tumor such as melanoma, head and neck, liver or kidney cancer.

This clone was counted between two and nine times. The V and J genes are TRBV6-5 and TRBJ1-6, with TRBD1 matching over 8 bases. The CDR3 sequence is 13 residues long. Trimming cost V 6 bases and J 9 bases; bases outside gene matches: 4. Looked up from germline, CDR1 is MNHEY and CDR2 is SVGAGI. The CDR3 region is CASRPGGSSPLHF. The DNA for the CDR3 is TGTGCCAGCAGGCCAGGGGGCAGTTCACCCCTCCACTTT.

The chain is built from TRBV7-3 and TRBJ2-2; 14 bases align to TRBD2. Germline V gene sequence: CDR1 SGHTA, CDR2 FQGTGA. Trimming at V came to 5 bases and at J to 4 bases, leaving 6 bases not matched to a gene. The length of the CDR3 is 17 residues. CDR3 sequence (DNA): TGTGCCAGCAGCGAGACTAGCGGGGGGGCTGGCACCGGGGAGCTGTTTTTT. Protein sequence: CASSETSGGAGTGELFF.

This chain connects TRBV19 to TRBJ1-5; TRBD1 is a possible D gene (5 bases). Germline CDR1 LNHDA, CDR2 SQIVND (reference sequence). Trimming stripped 1 base from V and 2 bases from J, with 12 bases between. The CDR3 is 16 residues long. CDR3 DNA sequence: TGTGCCAGTAGTATAGTGGGGGAAGCTCGCAATCAGCCCCAGCATTTT. Translation gives CASSIVGEARNQPQHF.

A word on this clone: The same CDR3 is also encoded by other DNA sequences in this sample. The chain has TRBV6-5 and TRBJ1-2; maybe TRBD1 (5 bases). Looked up from germline, CDR1 is MNHEY and CDR2 is SVGAGI. CDR3 length equals 15 residues. The V end was cut by 6 bases, the J end by 5 bases, with 19 bases between. CDR3 coding DNA: TGTGCCAGCAGGGGAGGAGGCCAGGGTCGATATGGCTACACCTTC. Residues: CASRGGGQGRYGYTF.

This clone is a singleton in its sample. The chain links TRBV7-8 to TRBJ1-2; D gene uncertain. This CDR3 region has 13 residues. V lost 5 bases and J lost 3, with 10 bases in between. The germline CDR1 and CDR2 sequences are SGHVS and FQNEAQ. CDR3 DNA sequence: TGTGCCAGCAGCGCAGACGGGTACTATGGCTACACCTTC. This encodes CASSADGYYGYTF.

This clone was seen once. The rearrangement joins TRBV6-5 to TRBJ1-3, with D unresolved. This CDR3 is 13 amino acids long. Germline loops: CDR1 MNHEY, CDR2 SVGAGI. Trimming removed 8 bases at V and 0 bases at J, with 8 bases between. The CDR3 coding sequence is TGTGCCAGCCAGGCGTCCTCTGGAAACACCATATATTTT. Translating it yields CASQASSGNTIYF.

The J gene is TRBJ2-2, the V gene TRBV7-2; maybe TRBD1 (5 bases). Germline lookup yields CDR1 SGHTA and CDR2 FQGNSA. Trimming left V 2 bases short and J 2 bases short, with 12 bases between. CDR3 size: 16 residues. The CDR3 DNA sequence: TGTGCCAGCAGCTTACACCAAGGGGTTAACACCGGGGAGCTGTTTTTT. Amino acids: CASSLHQGVNTGELFF.

This clone was detected once. V gene TRBV4-3 combines with J gene TRBJ1-2, with D maybe TRBD1 (5 bases). The CDR3 consists of 15 residues. The V end was cut by 0 bases, the J end by 4 bases, with 12 bases between. Germline values: CDR1 LGHNA, CDR2 YSLEER. This CDR3 reads CASSQDWDGSYGYTF. The CDR3 nucleotides are TGCGCCAGCAGCCAAGACTGGGACGGCTCCTATGGCTACACCTTC.

The chain links TRBV10-3 to TRBJ1-5, with a weak D call TRBD1 (5 bases). Germline V gene lookup returns CDR1 ENHRY and CDR2 SYGVKD. V lost 4 bases to trimming and J lost 7 bases, with 17 bases between them. The CDR3 is 15 residues long. CDR3: CAISVEMGTGQPQHF. CDR3 nucleotides: TGTGCCATCAGTGTAGAGATGGGGACGGGCCAGCCCCAGCATTTT.

V usage is TRBV7-9 and J usage is TRBJ2-1; D gene unclear. The germline V gene has CDR1 SEHNR and CDR2 FQNEAQ (reference sequence). The V and J ends lost 2 bases and 0 bases respectively, with 5 bases between them. The CDR3 has 14 residues. CDR3 in DNA: TGTGCCAGCAGCTTAACAAGCTCCTACAATGAGCAGTTCTTC. Protein: CASSLTSSYNEQFF.

The V and J genes are TRBV14 and TRBJ1-6, with D unclear. This CDR3 spans 15 amino acids. Germline V gives CDR1 SGHDN, CDR2 FVKESK. The germline V and J ends were trimmed by 1 base and 6 bases, with 10 bases remaining between them. The chain's CDR3 is CASSQGRTGNSPLHF. The CDR3 DNA reads as TGTGCCAGCAGCCAAGGTCGGACCGGTAATTCACCCCTCCACTTT.

This clone was picked up one time. The chain uses TRBV9 and TRBJ2-3, with TRBD2 as a possible D gene (6 bases). The V end was cut by 0 bases, the J end by 6 bases, with 14 bases between. Germline V gene data show CDR1 as SGDLS and CDR2 as YYNGEE. The CDR3 totals 15 residues. This CDR3 reads CASSVAWGGTDTQYF. The CDR3 DNA is TGTGCCAGCAGCGTAGCTTGGGGCGGGACTGATACGCAGTATTTT.

The chain couples TRBV7-9 to TRBJ2-2, with D maybe TRBD1 (5 bases). The CDR3 runs 16 residues. Germline assignment: CDR1 SEHNR and CDR2 FQNEAQ (reference sequence). V dropped 7 bases and J dropped 5 bases, with 20 bases sitting between them. The CDR3 nucleotides read TGTGCCAGCATCACTCCCTGGCAGGGATGGACCGGGGAGCTGTTTTTT. Encoded protein: CASITPWQGWTGELFF.

This clone was observed a few times. This rearrangement joins TRBV28 to TRBJ2-3; D possibly corresponds to TRBD2 (5 bases). The V gene's germline CDR1 is MDHEN and CDR2 SYDVKM. The CDR3 extends over 16 amino acids. V shed 8 bases and J shed 1 base, with 19 bases lying between them. The chain's CDR3 is CASPPSEAARTDTQYF. CDR3 nucleotide sequence: TGTGCCAGCCCCCCCTCGGAGGCAGCACGCACAGATACGCAGTATTTT. Combining the CDR3 with reference TRBV28 and TRBJ2-3 gives the whole variable domain DVKVTQSSRYLVKRTGEKVFLECVQDMDHENMFWYRQDPGLGLRLIYFSYDVKMKEKGDIPEGYSVSREKKERFSLILESASTNQTSMYLCASPPSEAARTDTQYFGPGTRLTVL.

This rearrangement joins TRBV11-2 to TRBJ1-4; D ambiguous. The germline V and J ends were trimmed by 1 base and 7 bases, with 7 bases remaining between them. CDR1 is SGHAT, CDR2 FQNNGV, per germline. CDR3 length: 13 amino acids. The CDR3 loop reads CASSLGRTEKLFF. The DNA of the CDR3 is TGTGCCAGCAGCTTAGGGAGGACTGAAAAACTGTTTTTT.

The gene calls are TRBV6-1 and TRBJ1-5; tentative D call: TRBD1 (5 bases). This CDR3 spans 15 amino acids. From germline, CDR1 is MNHNS and CDR2 SASEGT. V was clipped by 8 bases and J by 3 bases, with 17 bases between them. The CDR3 bases are TGTGCCAGCCTCCCGGGAGACAGCGTCAATCAGCCCCAGCATTTT. It yields the protein CASLPGDSVNQPQHF.

The table lists this clone with a few counts. This sequence joins TRBV5-1 and TRBJ2-5, with D maybe TRBD2 (7 bases). The V end lost 4 bases, the J end lost 4 bases, and 14 bases lay between the germline ends. This CDR3 spans 14 amino acids. The germline V gene encodes CDR1 SGHRS and CDR2 YFSETQ. The CDR3 spells CASSLGGPIETQYF. The CDR3 bases are TGCGCCAGCAGCCTGGGGGGGCCTATAGAGACCCAGTACTTC.

This chain connects TRBV4-3 to TRBJ1-1; D is undetermined. V was pared by 5 bases and J by 0 bases, with 7 bases between. This CDR3 has 13 amino acids. Germline CDR1 reads LGHNA; CDR2 reads YSLEER. The CDR3 region is CASSSQMNTEAFF. The CDR3 DNA sequence: TGCGCCAGCAGCTCTCAGATGAACACTGAAGCTTTCTTT.

By share, this clone ranks as medium-sized. The chain combines TRBV2 with TRBJ1-3; D is unresolved. Trimming shortened V by 3 bases and J by 4 bases, and 10 bases separated the two germline ends. The CDR3 contains 14 residues. Germline V gives CDR1 SNHLY, CDR2 FYNNEI. The CDR3 sequence is CASSDSGLGNTIYF. The CDR3 DNA follows: TGTGCCAGCAGTGATTCGGGTTTGGGAAACACCATATATTTT. Full variable domain (missing parts from reference TRBV2 and TRBJ1-3): EPEVTQTPSHQVTQMGQEVILRCVPISNHLYFYWYRQILGQKVEFLVSFYNNEISEKSEIFDDQFSVERPDGSNFTLKIRSTKLEDSAMYFCASSDSGLGNTIYFGEGSWLTVV.

This sequence joins TRBV7-9 and TRBJ1-1; tentatively, D is TRBD1 (6 bases). Germline CDR1 reads SEHNR; CDR2 reads FQNEAQ (reference sequence). The CDR3 runs to 16 residues. With 3 bases removed from V and 1 base from J, the gap between germline ends came to 15 bases. The CDR3 here is CASSFPRGGGNTEAFF. The CDR3 bases are TGTGCCAGCAGCTTCCCCAGGGGCGGGGGGAACACTGAAGCTTTCTTT. Supplemented by reference TRBV7-9 and TRBJ1-1, the full variable domain reads DTGVSQNPRHKITKRGQNVTFRCDPISEHNRLYWYRQTLGQGPEFLTYFQNEAQLEKSRLLSDRFSAERPKGSFSTLEIQRTEQGDSAMYLCASSFPRGGGNTEAFFGQGTRLTVV.

The chain employs TRBV5-4 and TRBJ2-5; 7 bases fit TRBD1. V lost 0 bases to trimming and J lost 4 bases; unmatched junction nucleotides: 3. Germline CDR1 reads SGHNT; CDR2 reads YYREEE (reference sequence). This CDR3 spans 14 amino acids. Here the CDR3 reads CASSLGGGGETQYF. CDR3 coding DNA: TGTGCCAGCAGCTTGGGAGGGGGCGGAGAGACCCAGTACTTC. The full variable domain, rest sourced from reference TRBV5-4 and TRBJ2-5, is ETGVTQSPTHLIKTRGQQVTLRCSSQSGHNTVSWYQQALGQGPQFIFQYYREEENGRGNFPPRFSGLQFPNYSSELNVNALELDDSALYLCASSLGGGGETQYFGPGTRLLVL.

This clone came up once. The chain combines TRBV10-3 with TRBJ2-2, with TRBD1 matching 11 bases. The V gene end was trimmed by 0 bases and the J gene end by 6 bases; junction bases not matched to a gene: 3. Germline CDR1 is ENHRY and CDR2 is SYGVKD. The CDR3 spans 16 residues. Here the CDR3 reads CAISESWTGGSGELFF. The DNA for the CDR3 is TGTGCCATCAGTGAGTCGTGGACAGGGGGCTCCGGGGAGCTGTTTTTT.

The chain uses TRBV18 and TRBJ2-5; TRBD2 is a possible D gene (6 bases). V gave up 3 bases and J gave up 3 bases, with 14 bases separating them. CDR3 size: 15 residues. In germline, CDR1 is KGHSH, CDR2 LQKENI. CDR3 residues: CASSPGHGGKETQYF. CDR3 coding DNA: TGTGCCAGCTCACCGGGCCACGGCGGGAAAGAGACCCAGTACTTC.

The rearrangement uses TRBV7-7 and TRBJ2-5; the D is unclear. This CDR3 comprises 15 residues. Germline lookup yields CDR1 SSHAT and CDR2 FNYEAQ (reference sequence). The V end was cut by 1 base, the J end by 0 bases, with 9 bases between. CDR3: CASSLGSSYQETQYF. The CDR3 DNA sequence: TGTGCCAGCAGCTTAGGGAGCTCATACCAAGAGACCCAGTACTTC.